This TCR beta chain derives from a study of blood T cell repertoires in COVID-19. Looking at the study overall: The origin of the acute and convalescent COVID-19 samples was the United States, Italy and Spain.

The CDR3 has 19 amino acids. V shed 2 bases, J shed 8 bases, and the junction held 17 bases outside the gene matches. CDR1 and CDR2 (germline): MDHEN, SYDVKM. Generated by immunoSEQ multiplex PCR, the TCRdb table keeps only in-frame clones and is missing some. The table shows about 71,000 clones, with around 85% occurring only once. This clonotype was obtained from a man older than 75 with acute or convalescent COVID-19. Sequencing used peripheral blood. The gene calls are TRBV28 and TRBJ2-1; TRBD1 matches at 11 bases. The CDR3 DNA is TGTGCCAGCAGTTTAGAGGGAGTAGAGTGGGACAGGGGGAGGGATGAGCAGTTCTTC. Translated, it gives CASSLEGVEWDRGRDEQFF.